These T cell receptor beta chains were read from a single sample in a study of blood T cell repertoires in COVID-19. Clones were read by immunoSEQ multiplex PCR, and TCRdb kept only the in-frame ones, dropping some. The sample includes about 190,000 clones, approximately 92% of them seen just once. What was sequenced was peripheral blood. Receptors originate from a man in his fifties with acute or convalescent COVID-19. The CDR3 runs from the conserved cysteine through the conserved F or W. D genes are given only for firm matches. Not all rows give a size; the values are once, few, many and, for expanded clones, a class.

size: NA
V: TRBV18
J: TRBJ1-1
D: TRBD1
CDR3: CASSRGQGAAEAFF
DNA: TGTGCCAGCTCACGCGGACAGGGGGCAGCTGAAGCTTTCTTT

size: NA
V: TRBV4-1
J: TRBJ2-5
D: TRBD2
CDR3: CASSLSAGVGETQYF
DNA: TGCGCCAGCAGCCTCTCAGCGGGAGTCGGGGAGACCCAGTACTTC

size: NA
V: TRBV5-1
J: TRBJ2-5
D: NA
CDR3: CASSSVGRGAGNKETQYF
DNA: TGCGCCAGCAGCTCGGTGGGTCGTGGGGCGGGAAACAAAGAGACCCAGTACTTC

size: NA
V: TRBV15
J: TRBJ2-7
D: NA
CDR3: CATSRPGQPTYEQYF
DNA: TGTGCCACCAGCAGACCGGGACAACCAACCTACGAGCAGTACTTC

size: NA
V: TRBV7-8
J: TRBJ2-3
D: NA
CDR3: CASSLGSGGASTDTQYF
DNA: TGTGCCAGCAGCTTAGGATCTGGCGGGGCTAGCACAGATACGCAGTATTTT

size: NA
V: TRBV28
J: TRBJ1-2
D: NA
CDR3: CATLESNYGYTF
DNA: TGTGCCACCCTGGAGAGTAACTATGGCTACACCTTC

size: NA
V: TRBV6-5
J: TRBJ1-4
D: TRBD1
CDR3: CASSLDRGGEKLFF
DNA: TGTGCCAGCAGTCTGGACAGGGGGGGTGAAAAACTGTTTTTT

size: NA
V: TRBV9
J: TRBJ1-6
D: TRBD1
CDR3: CASSVETGGRSPLHF
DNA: TGTGCCAGCAGCGTAGAGACAGGGGGCAGGTCACCCCTCCACTTT

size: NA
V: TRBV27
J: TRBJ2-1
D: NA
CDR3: CASSFGLAVEQFF
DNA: TGTGCCAGCAGTTTTGGGCTAGCTGTTGAGCAGTTCTTC

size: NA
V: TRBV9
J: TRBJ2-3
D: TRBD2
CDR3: CASNGGSTDTQYF
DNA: TGTGCCAGCAACGGGGGGAGCACAGATACGCAGTATTTT

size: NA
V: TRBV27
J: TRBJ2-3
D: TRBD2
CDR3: CASSGFRLAGVPDTQYF
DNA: TGTGCCTCTTCAGGGTTCCGACTAGCGGGAGTCCCAGATACGCAGTATTTT

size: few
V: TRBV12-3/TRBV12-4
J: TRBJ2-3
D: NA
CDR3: CASRNSPSDTQYF
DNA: TGTGCCAGCAGGAACTCCCCGTCCGATACGCAGTATTTT

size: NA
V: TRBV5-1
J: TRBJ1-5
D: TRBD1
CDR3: CASSPGQQNQPQHF
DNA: TGCGCCAGCAGCCCGGGACAGCAGAATCAGCCCCAGCATTTT

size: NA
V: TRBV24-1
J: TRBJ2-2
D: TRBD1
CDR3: CATSDVRGPNTGELFF
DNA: TGTGCCACCAGTGACGTCAGGGGGCCGAACACCGGGGAGCTGTTTTTT

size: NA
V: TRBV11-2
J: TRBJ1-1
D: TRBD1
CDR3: CASSTDRVGEAFF
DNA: TGTGCCAGCAGCACAGACAGGGTGGGTGAAGCTTTCTTT

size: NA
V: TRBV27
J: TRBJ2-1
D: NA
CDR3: CASSLAPGGNEQFF
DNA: TGTGCCAGCAGTTTAGCCCCGGGTGGAAATGAGCAGTTCTTC

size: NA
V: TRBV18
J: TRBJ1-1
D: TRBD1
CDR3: CASSRTGAQTEAFF
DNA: TGTGCCAGCTCCCGAACAGGGGCGCAAACTGAAGCTTTCTTT

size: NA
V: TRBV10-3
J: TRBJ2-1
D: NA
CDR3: CAISESSFEQFF
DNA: TGTGCCATCAGTGAATCTAGTTTTGAGCAGTTCTTC

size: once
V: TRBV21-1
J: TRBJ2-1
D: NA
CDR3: CASSHLKAGTSGLHEQFF
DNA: TGTGCCAGCAGCCACCTTAAAGCCGGGACTAGCGGTCTCCATGAGCAGTTCTTC

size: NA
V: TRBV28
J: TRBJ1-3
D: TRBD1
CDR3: CASSWTGSGNTIYF
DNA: TGTGCCAGCAGTTGGACAGGGTCTGGAAACACCATATATTTT

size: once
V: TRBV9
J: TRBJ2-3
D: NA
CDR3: CASSVLQGSRSTDTQYF
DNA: TGTGCCAGCAGCGTATTGCAGGGCAGCAGGAGCACAGATACGCAGTATTTT